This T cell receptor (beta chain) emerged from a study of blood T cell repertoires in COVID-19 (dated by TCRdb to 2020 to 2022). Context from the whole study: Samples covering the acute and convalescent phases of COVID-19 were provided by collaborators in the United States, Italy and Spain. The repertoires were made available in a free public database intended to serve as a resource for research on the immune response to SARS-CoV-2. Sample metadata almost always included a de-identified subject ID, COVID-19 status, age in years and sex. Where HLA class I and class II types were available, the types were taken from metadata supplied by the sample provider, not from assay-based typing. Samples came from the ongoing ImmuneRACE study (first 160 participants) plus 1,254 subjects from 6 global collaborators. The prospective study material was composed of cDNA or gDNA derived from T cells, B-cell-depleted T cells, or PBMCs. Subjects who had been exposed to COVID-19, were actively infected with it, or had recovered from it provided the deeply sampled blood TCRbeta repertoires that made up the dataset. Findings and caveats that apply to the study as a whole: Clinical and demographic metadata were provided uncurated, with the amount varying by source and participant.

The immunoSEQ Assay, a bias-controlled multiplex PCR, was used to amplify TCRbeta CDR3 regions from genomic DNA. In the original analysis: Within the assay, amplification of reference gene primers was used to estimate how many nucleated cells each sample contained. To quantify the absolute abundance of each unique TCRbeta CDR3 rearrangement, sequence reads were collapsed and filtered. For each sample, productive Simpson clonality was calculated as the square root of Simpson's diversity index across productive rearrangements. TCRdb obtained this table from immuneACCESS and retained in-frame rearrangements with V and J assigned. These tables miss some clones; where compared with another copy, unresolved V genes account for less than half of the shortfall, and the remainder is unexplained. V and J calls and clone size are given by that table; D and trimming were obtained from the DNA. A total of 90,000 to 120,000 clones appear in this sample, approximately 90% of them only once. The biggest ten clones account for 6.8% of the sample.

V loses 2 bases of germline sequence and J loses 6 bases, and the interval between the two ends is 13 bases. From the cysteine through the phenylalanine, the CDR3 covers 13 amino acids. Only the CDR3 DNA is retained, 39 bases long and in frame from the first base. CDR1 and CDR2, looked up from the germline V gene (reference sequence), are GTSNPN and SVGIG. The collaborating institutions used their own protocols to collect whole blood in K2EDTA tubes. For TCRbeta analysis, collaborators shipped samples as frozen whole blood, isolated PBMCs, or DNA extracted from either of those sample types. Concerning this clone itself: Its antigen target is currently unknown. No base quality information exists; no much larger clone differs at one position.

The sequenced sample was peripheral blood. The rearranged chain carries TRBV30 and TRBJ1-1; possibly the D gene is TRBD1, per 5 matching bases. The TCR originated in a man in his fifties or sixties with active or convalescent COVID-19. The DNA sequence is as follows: TGTGCCTGGAGTAGCGGGGGACGGCCTGAAGCTTTCTTT. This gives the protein CAWSSGGRPEAFF.